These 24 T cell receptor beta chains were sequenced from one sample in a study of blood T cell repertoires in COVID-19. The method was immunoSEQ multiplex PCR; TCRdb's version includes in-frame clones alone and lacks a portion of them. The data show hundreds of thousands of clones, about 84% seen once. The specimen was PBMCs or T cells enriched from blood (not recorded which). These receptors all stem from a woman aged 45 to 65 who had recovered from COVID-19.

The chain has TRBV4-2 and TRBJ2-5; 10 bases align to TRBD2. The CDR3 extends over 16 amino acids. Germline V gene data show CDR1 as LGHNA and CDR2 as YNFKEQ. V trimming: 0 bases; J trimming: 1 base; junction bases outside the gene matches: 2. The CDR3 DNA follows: TGTGCCAGCAGCCAAGAAACTAGCGGGATCCAAGAGACCCAGTACTTC. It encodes CASSQETSGIQETQYF.

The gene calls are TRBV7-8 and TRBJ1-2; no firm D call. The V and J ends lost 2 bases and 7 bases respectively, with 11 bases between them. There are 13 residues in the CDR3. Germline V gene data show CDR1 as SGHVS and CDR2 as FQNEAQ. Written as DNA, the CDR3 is TGTGCCAGCAGCTTATCAGAAGGGAGTGGCTACACCTTC. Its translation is CASSLSEGSGYTF.

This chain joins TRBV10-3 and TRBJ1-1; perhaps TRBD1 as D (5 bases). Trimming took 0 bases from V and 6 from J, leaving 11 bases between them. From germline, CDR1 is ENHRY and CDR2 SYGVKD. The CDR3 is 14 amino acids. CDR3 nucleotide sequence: TGTGCCATCAGTGAGTCGTCGGGGGTCTCTGAAGCTTTCTTT. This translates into CAISESSGVSEAFF.

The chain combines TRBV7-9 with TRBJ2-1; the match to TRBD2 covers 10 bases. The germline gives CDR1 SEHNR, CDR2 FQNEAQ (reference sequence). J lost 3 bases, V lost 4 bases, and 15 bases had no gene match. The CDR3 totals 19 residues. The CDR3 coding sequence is TGTGCCAGCAGCTCAATGCTCGGGACTAGCGTCTCTTTCTACAATGAGCAGTTCTTC. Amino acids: CASSSMLGTSVSFYNEQFF.

The CDR3 here is CASSPTPGGNQPQHF. The CDR3, as DNA: TGCGCCAGCAGCCCGACCCCGGGGGGCAATCAGCCCCAGCATTTT. The chain couples TRBV5-1 to TRBJ1-5; maybe TRBD1 (5 bases). Germline CDR1 is SGHRS and CDR2 is YFSETQ. The CDR3 consists of 15 residues. Trimming stripped 4 bases from V and 2 bases from J, with 13 bases between.

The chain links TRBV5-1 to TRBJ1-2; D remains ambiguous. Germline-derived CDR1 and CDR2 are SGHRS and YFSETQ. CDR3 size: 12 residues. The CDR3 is CGSYPRGNGYTF. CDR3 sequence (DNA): TGCGGATCTTATCCCCGAGGAAATGGCTACACCTTC.

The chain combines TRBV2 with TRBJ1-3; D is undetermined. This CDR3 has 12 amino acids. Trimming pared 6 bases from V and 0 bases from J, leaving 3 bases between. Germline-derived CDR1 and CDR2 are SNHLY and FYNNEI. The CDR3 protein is CASRSSGNTIYF. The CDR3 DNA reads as TGTGCCAGCAGGAGCTCTGGAAACACCATATATTTT. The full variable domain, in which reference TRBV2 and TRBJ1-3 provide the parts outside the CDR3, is EPEVTQTPSHQVTQMGQEVILRCVPISNHLYFYWYRQILGQKVEFLVSFYNNEISEKSEIFDDQFSVERPDGSNFTLKIRSTKLEDSAMYFCASRSSGNTIYFGEGSWLTVV.

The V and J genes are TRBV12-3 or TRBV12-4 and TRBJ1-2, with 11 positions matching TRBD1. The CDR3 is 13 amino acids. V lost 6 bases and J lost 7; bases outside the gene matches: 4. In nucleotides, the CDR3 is TGTGCCAGCAGCAGGACAGGGGGCGCTGGCTACACCTTC. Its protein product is CASSRTGGAGYTF.

CDR3 loop: CASSLDSFHGYTF. The CDR3 DNA is TGTGCCAGCAGCCTGGACAGCTTCCATGGCTACACCTTC. The rearrangement joins TRBV7-9 to TRBJ1-2, with D maybe TRBD1 (6 bases). CDR1 and CDR2 from the germline V gene are SEHNR and FQNEAQ (reference sequence). The V and J ends lost 5 bases and 6 bases respectively, with 13 bases between them. This CDR3 spans 13 amino acids.

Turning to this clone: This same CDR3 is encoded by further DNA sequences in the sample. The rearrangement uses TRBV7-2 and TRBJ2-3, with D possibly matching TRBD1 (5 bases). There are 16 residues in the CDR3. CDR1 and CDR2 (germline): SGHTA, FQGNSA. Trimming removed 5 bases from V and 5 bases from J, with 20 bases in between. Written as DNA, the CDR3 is TGTGCCAGCAGCCCGGCCCCGTACAGGTCAAGAGATACGCAGTATTTT. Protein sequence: CASSPAPYRSRDTQYF.

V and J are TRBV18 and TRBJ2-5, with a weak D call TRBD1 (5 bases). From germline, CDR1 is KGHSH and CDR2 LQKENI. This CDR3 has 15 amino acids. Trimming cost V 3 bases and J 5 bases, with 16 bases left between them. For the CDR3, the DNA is TGTGCCAGCTCACCTAGGGCAGGGCCGACCGAGACCCAGTACTTC. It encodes CASSPRAGPTETQYF.

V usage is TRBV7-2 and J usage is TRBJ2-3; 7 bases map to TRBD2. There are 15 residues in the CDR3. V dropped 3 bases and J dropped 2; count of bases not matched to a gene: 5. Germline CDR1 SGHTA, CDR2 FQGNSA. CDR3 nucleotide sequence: TGTGCCAGCAGCTTCGGGGGAGGGGTCACAGATACGCAGTATTTT. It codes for CASSFGGGVTDTQYF.

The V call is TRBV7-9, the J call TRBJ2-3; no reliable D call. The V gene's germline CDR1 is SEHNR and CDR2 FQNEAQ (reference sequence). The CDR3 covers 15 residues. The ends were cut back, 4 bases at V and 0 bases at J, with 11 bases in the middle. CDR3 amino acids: CASSSPIISTDTQYF. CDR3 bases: TGTGCCAGCAGCTCCCCTATTATTAGCACAGATACGCAGTATTTT.

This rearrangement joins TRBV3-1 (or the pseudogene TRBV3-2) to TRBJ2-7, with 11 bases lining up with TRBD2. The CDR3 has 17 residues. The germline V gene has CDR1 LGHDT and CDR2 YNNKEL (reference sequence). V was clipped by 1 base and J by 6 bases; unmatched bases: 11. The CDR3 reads CASSQVPQLAGVFEQYF. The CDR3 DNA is TGTGCCAGCAGCCAAGTACCTCAACTAGCGGGAGTCTTCGAGCAGTACTTC.

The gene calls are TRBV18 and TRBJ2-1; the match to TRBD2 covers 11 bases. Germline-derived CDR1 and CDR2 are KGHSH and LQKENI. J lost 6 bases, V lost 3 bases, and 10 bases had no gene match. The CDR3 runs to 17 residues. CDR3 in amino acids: CASSPRTPGTSGNEQFF. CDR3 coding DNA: TGTGCCAGCTCACCCCGGACCCCCGGGACTAGCGGCAATGAGCAGTTCTTC.

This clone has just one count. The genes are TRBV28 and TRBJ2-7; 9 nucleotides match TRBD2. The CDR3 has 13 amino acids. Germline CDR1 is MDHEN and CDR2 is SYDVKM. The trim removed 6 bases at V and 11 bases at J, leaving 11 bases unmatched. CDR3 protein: CASSGVAGVGEYF. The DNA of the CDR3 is TGTGCCAGCAGCGGGGTAGCGGGAGTGGGGGAGTACTTC.

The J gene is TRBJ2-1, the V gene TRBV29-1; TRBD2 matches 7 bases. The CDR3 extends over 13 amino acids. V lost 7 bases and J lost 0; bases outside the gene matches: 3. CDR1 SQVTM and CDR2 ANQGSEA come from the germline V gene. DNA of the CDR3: TGCAGCGGGGAGGGGTCCTCCTACAATGAGCAGTTCTTC. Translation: CSGEGSSYNEQFF.

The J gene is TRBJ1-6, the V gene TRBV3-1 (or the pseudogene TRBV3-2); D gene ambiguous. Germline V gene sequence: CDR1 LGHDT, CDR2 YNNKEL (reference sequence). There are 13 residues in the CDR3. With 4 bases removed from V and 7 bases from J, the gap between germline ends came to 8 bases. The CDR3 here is CASSPYRNSPLHF. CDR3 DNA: TGTGCCAGCAGCCCCTACAGAAATTCACCCCTCCACTTT.

Here the CDR3 DNA reads TGTGCCAGCAGTCGTAGCGGGAGGCTATACAATGAGCAGTTCTTC. Translating gives CASSRSGRLYNEQFF. The rearrangement joins TRBV5-8 to TRBJ2-1; 10 nucleotides align to TRBD2. The CDR3 extends over 15 amino acids. Germline V gene sequence: CDR1 SGHTS, CDR2 YDEGEE. V trimming: 5 bases; J trimming: 4 bases; junction bases outside the gene matches: 6.

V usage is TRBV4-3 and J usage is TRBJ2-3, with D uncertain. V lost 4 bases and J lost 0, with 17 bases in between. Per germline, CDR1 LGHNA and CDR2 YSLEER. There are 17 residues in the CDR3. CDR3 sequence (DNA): TGCGCCAGCAGCCGCTCGGTTGCGGAAGCTAGCACAGATACGCAGTATTTT. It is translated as CASSRSVAEASTDTQYF.

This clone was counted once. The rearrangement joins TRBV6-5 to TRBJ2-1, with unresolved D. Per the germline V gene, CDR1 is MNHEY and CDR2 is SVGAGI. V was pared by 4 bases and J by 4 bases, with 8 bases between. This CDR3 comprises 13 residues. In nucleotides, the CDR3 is TGTGCCAGCAGTTTGAGCCGTTACAATGAGCAGTTCTTC. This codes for CASSLSRYNEQFF.

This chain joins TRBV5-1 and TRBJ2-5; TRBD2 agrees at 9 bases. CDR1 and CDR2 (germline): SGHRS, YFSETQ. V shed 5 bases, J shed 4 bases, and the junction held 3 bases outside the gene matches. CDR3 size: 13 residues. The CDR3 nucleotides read TGCGCCAGCAGTGATAGCGGGAGAGAGACCCAGTACTTC. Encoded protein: CASSDSGRETQYF. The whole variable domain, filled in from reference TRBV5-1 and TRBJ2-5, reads KAGVTQTPRYLIKTRGQQVTLSCSPISGHRSVSWYQQTPGQGLQFLFEYFSETQRNKGNFPGRFSGRQFSNSRSEMNVSTLELGDSALYLCASSDSGRETQYFGPGTRLLVL.

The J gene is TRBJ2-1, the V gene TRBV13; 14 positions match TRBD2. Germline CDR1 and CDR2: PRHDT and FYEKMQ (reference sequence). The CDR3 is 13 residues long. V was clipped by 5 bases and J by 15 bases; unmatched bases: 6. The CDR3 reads CASSMTSGRAPFF. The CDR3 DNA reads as TGTGCCAGCAGCATGACTAGCGGGAGGGCCCCGTTCTTC.

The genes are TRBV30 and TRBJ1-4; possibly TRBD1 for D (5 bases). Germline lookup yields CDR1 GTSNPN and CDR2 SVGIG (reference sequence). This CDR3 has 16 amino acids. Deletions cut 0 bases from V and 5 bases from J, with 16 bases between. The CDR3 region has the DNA TGTGCCTGGAGTGTAAGGGAGGGGCGGAGAAATGAAAAACTGTTTTTT. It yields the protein CAWSVREGRRNEKLFF.